This T cell receptor beta chain came from a study of OX40 agonist ivuxolimab in advanced cancers. Study in general: Around 40% of patients had received prior checkpoint inhibitor therapy.

This CDR3 comprises 13 residues. The V and J ends lost 0 bases and 9 bases respectively, with 9 bases between them. Germline values: CDR1 SGHVS, CDR2 FNYEAQ. Method: immunoSEQ multiplex PCR; TCRdb's copy keeps in-frame clones and lacks some. The table shows about 79,000 clones, with 88% occurring only once. Source: CD4+ or CD8+ T cells sorted from blood, taken in a trial of the OX40 agonist ivuxolimab. The chain joins TRBV7-6 to TRBJ2-1; D not certain. This receptor was taken from an adult with an advanced solid tumor such as melanoma, head and neck, liver or kidney cancer. In nucleotides, the CDR3 is TGTGCCAGCAGCTTAGCTTCTCAAGGTGAGCAGTTCTTC. This sequence encodes CASSLASQGEQFF. The full variable domain, its missing parts supplied by reference TRBV7-6 and TRBJ2-1, is GAGVSQSPRYKVTKRGQDVALRCDPISGHVSLYWYRQALGQGPEFLTYFNYEAQQDKSGLPNDRFSAERPEGSISTLTIQRTEQRDSAMYRCASSLASQGEQFFGPGTRLTVL.